This T cell receptor (beta chain) is drawn from a study of a mutant IDH1 vaccine in newly diagnosed glioma. Study summary: Following radiotherapy alone, or alongside temozolomide cycles, vaccination was started after an interval of 4-6 weeks.

Regarding time point: week 47, end of study. All doses held 300 ug of mutant IDH1 20-mer peptide, with topical imiquimod. The patients received vaccinations eight times, in weeks 1, 3, 5, 7, 11, 15, 19 and 23. V dropped 5 bases and J dropped 8 bases, with 22 bases sitting between them. The CDR3 runs to 16 residues. Germline V gene lookup returns CDR1 LNHDA and CDR2 SQIVND (reference sequence). Some clones are missing from TCRdb's copy, which holds only in-frame ones; the method was immunoSEQ multiplex PCR. Among around 50,000 clones listed, 84% were seen once. Turning to this clone: Its antigen is currently unknown.

The sequencing used PBMCs, collected from a glioma patient whose treatment included an IDH1 peptide vaccine. The chain carries TRBV19 and TRBJ2-4; D is unclear. The clonotype was recovered from a woman aged 30 to 39 with glioma. Some clones in this sample may be carry-over from other donors' samples. The CDR3 protein is CASSPPAFTSYDIQYF. The CDR3 DNA follows: TGTGCCAGTAGTCCGCCGGCCTTTACCAGTTATGACATTCAGTACTTC.